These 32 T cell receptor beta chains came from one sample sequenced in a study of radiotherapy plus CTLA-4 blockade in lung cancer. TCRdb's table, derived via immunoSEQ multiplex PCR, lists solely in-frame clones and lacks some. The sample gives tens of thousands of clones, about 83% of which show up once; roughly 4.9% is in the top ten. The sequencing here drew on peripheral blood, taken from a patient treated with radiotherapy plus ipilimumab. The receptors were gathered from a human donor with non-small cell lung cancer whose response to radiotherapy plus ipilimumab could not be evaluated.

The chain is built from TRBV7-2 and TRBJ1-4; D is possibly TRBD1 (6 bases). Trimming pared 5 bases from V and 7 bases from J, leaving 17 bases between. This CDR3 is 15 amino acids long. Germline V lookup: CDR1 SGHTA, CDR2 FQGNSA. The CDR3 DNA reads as TGTGCCAGCAGCCCAGGGGAAGGGTGGGGTGAAAAACTGTTTTTT. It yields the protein CASSPGEGWGEKLFF.

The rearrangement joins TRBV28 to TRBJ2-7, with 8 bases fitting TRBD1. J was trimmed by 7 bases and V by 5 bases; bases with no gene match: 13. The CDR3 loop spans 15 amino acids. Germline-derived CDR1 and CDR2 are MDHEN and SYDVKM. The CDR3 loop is CASSPQDRGSGEQYF. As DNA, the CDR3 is TGTGCCAGCAGTCCCCAAGACAGGGGTTCGGGAGAGCAGTACTTC.

Here the CDR3 reads CASSSGTGNTEAFF. The CDR3 nucleotides are TGTGCCAGCAGCTCCGGGACAGGGAACACTGAAGCTTTCTTT. The chain is built from TRBV28 and TRBJ1-1, with 8 bases identical to TRBD1. CDR1 MDHEN and CDR2 SYDVKM come from the germline V gene. The CDR3 sequence is 14 residues long. V dropped 6 bases and J dropped 1; count of bases not matched to a gene: 4. The full variable domain, rest sourced from reference TRBV28 and TRBJ1-1, is DVKVTQSSRYLVKRTGEKVFLECVQDMDHENMFWYRQDPGLGLRLIYFSYDVKMKEKGDIPEGYSVSREKKERFSLILESASTNQTSMYLCASSSGTGNTEAFFGQGTRLTVV.

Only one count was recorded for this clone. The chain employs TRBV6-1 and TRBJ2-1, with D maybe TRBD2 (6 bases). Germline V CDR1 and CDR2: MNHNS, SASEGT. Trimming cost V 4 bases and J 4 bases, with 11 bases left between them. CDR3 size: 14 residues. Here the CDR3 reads CASSGPEGYNEQFF. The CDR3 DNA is TGTGCCAGCAGTGGCCCGGAGGGGTACAATGAGCAGTTCTTC.

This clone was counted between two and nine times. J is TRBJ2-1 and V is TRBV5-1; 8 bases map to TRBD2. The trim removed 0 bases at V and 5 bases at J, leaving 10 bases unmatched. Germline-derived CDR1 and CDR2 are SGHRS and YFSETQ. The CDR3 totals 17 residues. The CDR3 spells CASSLEIPSGYHNEQFF. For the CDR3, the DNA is TGCGCCAGCAGCTTGGAAATACCTAGCGGGTATCACAATGAGCAGTTCTTC.

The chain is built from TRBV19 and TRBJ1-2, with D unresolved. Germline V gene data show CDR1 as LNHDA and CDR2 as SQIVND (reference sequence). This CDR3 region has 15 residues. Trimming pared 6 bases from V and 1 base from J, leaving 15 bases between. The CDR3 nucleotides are TGTGCCAGTAGCAGATCCGGGATTTATAACTATGGCTACACCTTC. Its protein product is CASSRSGIYNYGYTF.

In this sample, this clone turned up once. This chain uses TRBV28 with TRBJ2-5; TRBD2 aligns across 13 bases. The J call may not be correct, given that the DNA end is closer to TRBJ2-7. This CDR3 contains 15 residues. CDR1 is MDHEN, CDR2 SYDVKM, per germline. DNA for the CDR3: TGTGCCAGCAGTTTTGGGACTAGCGGGACCTACGAGCAGTACTTC. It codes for CASSFGTSGTYEQYF.

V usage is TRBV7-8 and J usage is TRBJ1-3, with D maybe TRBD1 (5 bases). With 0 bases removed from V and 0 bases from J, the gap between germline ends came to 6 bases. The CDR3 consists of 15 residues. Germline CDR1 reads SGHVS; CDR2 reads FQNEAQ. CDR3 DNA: TGTGCCAGCAGCTTAGCGACAGACTCTGGAAACACCATATATTTT. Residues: CASSLATDSGNTIYF.

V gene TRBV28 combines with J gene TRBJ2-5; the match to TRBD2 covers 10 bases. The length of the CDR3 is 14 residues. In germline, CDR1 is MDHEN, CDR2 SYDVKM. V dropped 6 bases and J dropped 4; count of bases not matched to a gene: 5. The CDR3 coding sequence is TGTGCCAGCAGGTCTAGCGGGAGTGTAGAGACCCAGTACTTC. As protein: CASRSSGSVETQYF. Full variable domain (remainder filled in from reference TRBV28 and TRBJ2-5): DVKVTQSSRYLVKRTGEKVFLECVQDMDHENMFWYRQDPGLGLRLIYFSYDVKMKEKGDIPEGYSVSREKKERFSLILESASTNQTSMYLCASRSSGSVETQYFGPGTRLLVL.

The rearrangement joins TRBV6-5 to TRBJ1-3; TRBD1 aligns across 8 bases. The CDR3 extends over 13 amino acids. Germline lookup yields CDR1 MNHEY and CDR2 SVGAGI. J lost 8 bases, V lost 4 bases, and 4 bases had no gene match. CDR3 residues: CASSLAGGYTIYF. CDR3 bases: TGTGCCAGCAGTTTAGCAGGGGGCTACACCATATATTTT.

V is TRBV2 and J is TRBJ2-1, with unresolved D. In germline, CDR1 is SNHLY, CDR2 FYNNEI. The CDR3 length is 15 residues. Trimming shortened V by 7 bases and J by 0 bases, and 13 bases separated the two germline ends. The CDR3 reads CASIGTASSYNEQFF. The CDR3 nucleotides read TGTGCCAGCATAGGAACAGCCAGCTCCTACAATGAGCAGTTCTTC.

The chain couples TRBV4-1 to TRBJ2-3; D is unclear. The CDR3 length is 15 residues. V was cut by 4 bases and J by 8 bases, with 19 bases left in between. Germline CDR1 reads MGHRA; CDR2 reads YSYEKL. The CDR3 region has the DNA TGCGCCAGCAGCCCCACCGACTCCCAGCGCGGTACGCAGTATTTT. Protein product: CASSPTDSQRGTQYF.

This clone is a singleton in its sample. The CDR3 DNA is TGTGCCAGCTCGCGTAGCTTCGACCCCGATAGTGAAGCTTTCTTT. Protein: CASSRSFDPDSEAFF. This sequence joins TRBV18 and TRBJ1-1; the D is unclear. CDR1 and CDR2 from the germline V gene are KGHSH and LQKENI. V lost 6 bases and J 7 bases, leaving 21 bases between the germline ends. This CDR3 spans 15 amino acids.

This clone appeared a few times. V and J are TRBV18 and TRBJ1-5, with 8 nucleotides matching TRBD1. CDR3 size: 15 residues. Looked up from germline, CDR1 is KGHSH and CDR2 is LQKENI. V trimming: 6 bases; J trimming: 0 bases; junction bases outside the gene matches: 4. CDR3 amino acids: CASSDRGYSNQPQHF. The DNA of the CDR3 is TGTGCCAGCTCCGACAGGGGTTATAGCAATCAGCCCCAGCATTTT.

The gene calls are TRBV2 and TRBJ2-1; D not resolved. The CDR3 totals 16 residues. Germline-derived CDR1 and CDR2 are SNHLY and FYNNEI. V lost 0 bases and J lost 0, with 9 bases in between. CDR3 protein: CASSEAPVHSYNEQFF. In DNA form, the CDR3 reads TGTGCCAGCAGTGAAGCACCGGTGCACTCCTACAATGAGCAGTTCTTC. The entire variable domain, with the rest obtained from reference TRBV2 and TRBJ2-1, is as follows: EPEVTQTPSHQVTQMGQEVILRCVPISNHLYFYWYRQILGQKVEFLVSFYNNEISEKSEIFDDQFSVERPDGSNFTLKIRSTKLEDSAMYFCASSEAPVHSYNEQFFGPGTRLTVL.

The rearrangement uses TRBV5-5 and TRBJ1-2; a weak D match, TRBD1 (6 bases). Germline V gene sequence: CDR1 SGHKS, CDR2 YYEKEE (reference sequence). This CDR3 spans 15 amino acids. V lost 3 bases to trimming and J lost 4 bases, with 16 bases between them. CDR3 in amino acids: CASSWKGDGIYGYTF. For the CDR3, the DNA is TGTGCCAGCAGCTGGAAGGGGGACGGAATCTATGGCTACACCTTC.

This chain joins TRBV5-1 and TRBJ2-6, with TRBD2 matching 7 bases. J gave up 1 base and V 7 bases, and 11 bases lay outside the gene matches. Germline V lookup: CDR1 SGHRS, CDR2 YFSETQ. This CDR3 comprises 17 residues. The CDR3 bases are TGCGCCAGCGCCCTTGGAGCGGGATCTTCTGGGGCCAACGTCCTGACTTTC. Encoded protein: CASALGAGSSGANVLTF.

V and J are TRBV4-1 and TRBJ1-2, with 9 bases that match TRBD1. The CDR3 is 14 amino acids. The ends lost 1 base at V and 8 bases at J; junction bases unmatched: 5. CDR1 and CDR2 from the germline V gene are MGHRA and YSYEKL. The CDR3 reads CASSQGDRGSGYTF. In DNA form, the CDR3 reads TGCGCCAGCAGCCAAGGTGACAGGGGGTCCGGCTACACCTTC.

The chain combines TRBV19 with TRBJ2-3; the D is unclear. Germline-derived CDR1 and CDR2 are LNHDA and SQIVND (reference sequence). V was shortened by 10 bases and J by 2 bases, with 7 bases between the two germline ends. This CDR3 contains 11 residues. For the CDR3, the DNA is TGTGCCACCCCTACCACAGATACGCAGTATTTT. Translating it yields CATPTTDTQYF.

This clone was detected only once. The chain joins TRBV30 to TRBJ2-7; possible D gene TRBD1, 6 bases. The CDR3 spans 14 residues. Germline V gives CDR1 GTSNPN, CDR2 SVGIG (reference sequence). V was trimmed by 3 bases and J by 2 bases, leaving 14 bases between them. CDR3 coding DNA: TGTGCCTGGAGCGCCGGGACACCCACCTACGAGCAGTACTTC. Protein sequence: CAWSAGTPTYEQYF.

The CDR3 DNA is TGTGCCAGCAGTTACCGGGACAGGGGACAGTACGGCTACACCTTC. Its protein is CASSYRDRGQYGYTF. The chain employs TRBV6-5 and TRBJ1-2, with 10 bases that match TRBD1. This CDR3 spans 15 amino acids. V dropped 2 bases and J dropped 8; count of bases not matched to a gene: 8. Germline-derived CDR1 and CDR2 are MNHEY and SVGAGI.

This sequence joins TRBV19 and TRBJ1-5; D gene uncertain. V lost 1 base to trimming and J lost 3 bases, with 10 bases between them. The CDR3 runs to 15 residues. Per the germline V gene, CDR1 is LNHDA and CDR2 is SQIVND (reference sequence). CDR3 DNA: TGTGCCAGTAGTATAGTGCGGCAGACCAATCAGCCCCAGCATTTT. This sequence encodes CASSIVRQTNQPQHF.

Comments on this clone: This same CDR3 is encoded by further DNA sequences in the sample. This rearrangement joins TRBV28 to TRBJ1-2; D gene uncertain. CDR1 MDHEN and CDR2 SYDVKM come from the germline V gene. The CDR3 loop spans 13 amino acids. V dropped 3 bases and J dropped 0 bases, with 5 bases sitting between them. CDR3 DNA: TGTGCCAGCAGTTTCCGGGCTAACTATGGCTACACCTTC. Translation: CASSFRANYGYTF.

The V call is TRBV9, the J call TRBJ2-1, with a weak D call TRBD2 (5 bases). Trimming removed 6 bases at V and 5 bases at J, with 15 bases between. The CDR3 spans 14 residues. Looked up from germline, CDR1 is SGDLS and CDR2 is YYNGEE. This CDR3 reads CASNGPAANNEQFF. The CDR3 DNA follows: TGTGCCAGCAATGGACCAGCGGCTAACAATGAGCAGTTCTTC.

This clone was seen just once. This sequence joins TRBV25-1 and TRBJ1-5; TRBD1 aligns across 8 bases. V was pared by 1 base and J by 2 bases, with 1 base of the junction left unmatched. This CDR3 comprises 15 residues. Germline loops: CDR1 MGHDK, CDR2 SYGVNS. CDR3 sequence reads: CASSELGQGNQPQHF. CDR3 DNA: TGTGCCAGCAGTGAATTGGGACAGGGCAATCAGCCCCAGCATTTT.

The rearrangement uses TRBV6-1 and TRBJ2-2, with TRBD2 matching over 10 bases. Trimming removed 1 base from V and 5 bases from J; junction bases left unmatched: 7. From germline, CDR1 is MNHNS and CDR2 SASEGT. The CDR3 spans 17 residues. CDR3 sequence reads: CASSEVYLAGETGELFF. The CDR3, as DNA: TGTGCCAGCAGTGAAGTTTACCTAGCGGGAGAAACCGGGGAGCTGTTTTTT.

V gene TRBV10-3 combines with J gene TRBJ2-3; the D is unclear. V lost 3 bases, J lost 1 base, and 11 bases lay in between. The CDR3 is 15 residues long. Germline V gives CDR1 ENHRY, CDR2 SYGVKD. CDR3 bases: TGTGCCATCAGTGATATCCCTTCCGGCACAGATACGCAGTATTTT. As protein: CAISDIPSGTDTQYF.

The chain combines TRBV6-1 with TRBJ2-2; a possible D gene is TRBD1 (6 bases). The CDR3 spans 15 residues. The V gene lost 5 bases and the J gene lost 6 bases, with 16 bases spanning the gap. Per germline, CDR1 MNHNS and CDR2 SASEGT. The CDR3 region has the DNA TGTGCCAGCAGTTCGAACAGGGTATCCCCCGGGGAGCTGTTTTTT. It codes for CASSSNRVSPGELFF.

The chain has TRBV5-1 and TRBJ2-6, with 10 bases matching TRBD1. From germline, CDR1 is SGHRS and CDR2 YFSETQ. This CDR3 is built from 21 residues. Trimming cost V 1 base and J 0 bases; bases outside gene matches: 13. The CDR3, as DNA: TGCGCCAGCAGCTTGAGACCGGGACAGGGGACCATTATCTCTGGGGCCAACGTCCTGACTTTC. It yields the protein CASSLRPGQGTIISGANVLTF.

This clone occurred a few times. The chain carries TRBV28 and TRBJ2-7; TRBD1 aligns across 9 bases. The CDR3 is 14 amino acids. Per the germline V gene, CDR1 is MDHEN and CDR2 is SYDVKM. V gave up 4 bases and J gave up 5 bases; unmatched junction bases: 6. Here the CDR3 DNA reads TGTGCCAGCAGTTCGGGACAGGGCTTTGACGAGCAGTACTTC. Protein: CASSSGQGFDEQYF.

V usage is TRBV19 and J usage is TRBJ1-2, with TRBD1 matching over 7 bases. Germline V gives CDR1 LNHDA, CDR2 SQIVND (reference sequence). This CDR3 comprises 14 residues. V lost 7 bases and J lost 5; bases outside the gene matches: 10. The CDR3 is CASNPTGLGYGYTF. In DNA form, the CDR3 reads TGTGCCAGTAACCCGACAGGGTTGGGTTATGGCTACACCTTC.

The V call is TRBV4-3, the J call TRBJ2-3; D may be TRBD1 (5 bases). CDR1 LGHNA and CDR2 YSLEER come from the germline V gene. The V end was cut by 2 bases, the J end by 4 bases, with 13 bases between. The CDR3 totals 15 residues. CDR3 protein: CASSQSQGRADTQYF. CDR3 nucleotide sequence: TGCGCCAGCAGCCAATCGCAGGGAAGGGCAGATACGCAGTATTTT.